This TCR beta chain was recorded in a study of blood T cell repertoires in COVID-19. About the research overall: The United States, Italy and Spain were the sources of the acute and convalescent COVID-19 samples. Sources were T cells, B-cell-depleted T cells, or PBMCs; the material itself was cDNA or gDNA.

Trimming took off 0 bases at V and 3 bases at J, with 9 bases between the two ends. The CDR3 length is 15 residues. Germline values: CDR1 SGHAT, CDR2 FQNNGV. Methods used by the authors: Amplifying reference gene primers gave estimates of nucleated cell counts. Method: immunoSEQ multiplex PCR; TCRdb's copy keeps in-frame clones and lacks some. That table gives V, J and clone size, and the DNA gave D and trimming. The profile shows more than 85,000 clones, 85% to 95% of them singletons. The V and J genes are TRBV11-2 and TRBJ2-1, with D tentatively TRBD2 (6 bases). This TCR derives from a man between 60 and 75 years old with acute or convalescent COVID-19. Sequenced input: peripheral blood. The CDR3 bases are TGTGCCAGCAGCTTAGAAGGAGGGTTCTACAATGAGCAGTTCTTC. Its translation is CASSLEGGFYNEQFF.